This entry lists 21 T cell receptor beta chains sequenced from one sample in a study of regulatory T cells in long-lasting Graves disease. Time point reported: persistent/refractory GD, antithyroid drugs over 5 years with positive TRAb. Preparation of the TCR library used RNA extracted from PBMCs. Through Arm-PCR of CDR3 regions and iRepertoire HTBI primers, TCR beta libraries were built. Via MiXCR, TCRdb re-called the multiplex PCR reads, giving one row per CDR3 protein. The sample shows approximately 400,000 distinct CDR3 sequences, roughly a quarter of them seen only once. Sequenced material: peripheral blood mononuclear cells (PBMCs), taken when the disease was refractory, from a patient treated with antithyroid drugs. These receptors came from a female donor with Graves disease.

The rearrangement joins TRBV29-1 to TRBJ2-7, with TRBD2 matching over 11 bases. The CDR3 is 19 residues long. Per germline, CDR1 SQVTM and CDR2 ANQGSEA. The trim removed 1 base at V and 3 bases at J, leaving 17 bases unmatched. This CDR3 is CSVEAARASGRTLVYEQYF. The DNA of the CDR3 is TGCAGCGTTGAAGCCGCCAGGGCTAGCGGGAGGACCTTAGTCTACGAGCAGTACTTC.

The CDR3, as DNA: TGTGCCTGGAGAGGGGACAATGAGCAGTTCTTC. Its translation is CAWRGDNEQFF. This chain joins TRBV30 and TRBJ2-1; D perhaps matches TRBD1 (5 bases). Trimming removed 3 bases at V and 5 bases at J, with 5 bases between. The CDR3 contains 11 residues. CDR1 is GTSNPN, CDR2 SVGIG, per germline (reference sequence).

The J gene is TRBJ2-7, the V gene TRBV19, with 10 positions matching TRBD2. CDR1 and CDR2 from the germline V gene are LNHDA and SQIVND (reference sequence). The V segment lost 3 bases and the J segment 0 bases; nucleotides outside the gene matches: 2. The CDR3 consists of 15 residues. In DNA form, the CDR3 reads TGTGCCAGTAGTATCGGACTAGCGGTCTCCTACGAGCAGTACTTC. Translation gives CASSIGLAVSYEQYF.

CDR3 coding DNA: TGTGCCAGCAGTTCTCCAAGGGCGGCGGGATCCACAGATACGCAGTATTTT. Its translation: CASSSPRAAGSTDTQYF. This sequence joins TRBV2 and TRBJ2-3, with D possibly matching TRBD2 (6 bases). Between the trimmed V and J ends, which lost 5 bases and 2 bases, there was a span of 20 bases. Germline V CDR1 and CDR2: SNHLY, FYNNEI. The CDR3 is made up of 17 amino acids.

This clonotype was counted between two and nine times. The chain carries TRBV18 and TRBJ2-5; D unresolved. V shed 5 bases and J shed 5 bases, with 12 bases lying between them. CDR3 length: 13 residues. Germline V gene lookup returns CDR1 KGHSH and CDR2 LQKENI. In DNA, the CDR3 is TGTGCCAGCTCAGCCCTGATTTGGGAGACCCAGTACTTC. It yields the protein CASSALIWETQYF.

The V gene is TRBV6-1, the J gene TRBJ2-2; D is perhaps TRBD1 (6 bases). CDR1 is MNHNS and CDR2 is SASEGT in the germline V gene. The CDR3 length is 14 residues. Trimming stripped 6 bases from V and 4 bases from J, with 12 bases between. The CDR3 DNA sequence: TGTGCCAGCAGGGTCCAGGGGACCACCGGGGAGCTGTTTTTT. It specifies CASRVQGTTGELFF.

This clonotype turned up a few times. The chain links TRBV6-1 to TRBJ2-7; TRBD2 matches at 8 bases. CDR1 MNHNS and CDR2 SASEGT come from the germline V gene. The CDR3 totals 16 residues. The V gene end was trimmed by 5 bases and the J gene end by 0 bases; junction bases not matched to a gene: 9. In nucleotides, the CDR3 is TGTGCCAGCAGTCAAGAAAGCGGGAGCGGCTCCTACGAGCAGTACTTC. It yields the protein CASSQESGSGSYEQYF.

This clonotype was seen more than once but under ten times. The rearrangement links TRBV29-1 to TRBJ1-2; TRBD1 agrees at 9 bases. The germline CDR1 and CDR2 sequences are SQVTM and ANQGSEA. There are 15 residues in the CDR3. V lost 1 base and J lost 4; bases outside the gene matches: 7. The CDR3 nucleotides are TGCAGCGTTGAAGTATGGGACAGGGAAATCTATGGCTACACCTTC. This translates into CSVEVWDREIYGYTF.

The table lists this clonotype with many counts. The CDR3 spells CASQTGGITEAFF. The CDR3 nucleotides read TGTGCCAGCCAGACAGGGGGGATCACTGAAGCTTTCTTT. The V gene is TRBV6-1, the J gene TRBJ1-1, with 9 bases identical to TRBD1. Germline CDR1 and CDR2: MNHNS and SASEGT. This CDR3 spans 13 amino acids. The V segment lost 8 bases and the J segment 4 bases; nucleotides outside the gene matches: 5.

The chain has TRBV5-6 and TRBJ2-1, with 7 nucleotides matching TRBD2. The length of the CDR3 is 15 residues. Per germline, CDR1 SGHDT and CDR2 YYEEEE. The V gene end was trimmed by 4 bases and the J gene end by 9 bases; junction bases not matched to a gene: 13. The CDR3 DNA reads TGTGCCAGCAGCGATCTAGGGAGGGTAGAGGGTGAGCAGTTCTTC. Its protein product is CASSDLGRVEGEQFF.

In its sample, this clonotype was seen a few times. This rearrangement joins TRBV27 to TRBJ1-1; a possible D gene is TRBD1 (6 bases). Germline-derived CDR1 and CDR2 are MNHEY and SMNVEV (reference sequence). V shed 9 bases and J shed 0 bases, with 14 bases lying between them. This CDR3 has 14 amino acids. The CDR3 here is CASQVRGMNTEAFF. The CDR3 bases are TGTGCCAGTCAGGTGAGGGGGATGAACACTGAAGCTTTCTTT.

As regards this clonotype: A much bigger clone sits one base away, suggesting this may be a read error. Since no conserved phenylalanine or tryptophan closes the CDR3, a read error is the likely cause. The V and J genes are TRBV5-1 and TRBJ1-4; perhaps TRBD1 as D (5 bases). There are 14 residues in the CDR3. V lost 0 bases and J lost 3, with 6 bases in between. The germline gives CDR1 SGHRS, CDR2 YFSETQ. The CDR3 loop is CASSLETANEKLFS. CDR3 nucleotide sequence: TGCGCCAGCAGCTTGGAGACAGCTAATGAAAAACTGTTTTCT.

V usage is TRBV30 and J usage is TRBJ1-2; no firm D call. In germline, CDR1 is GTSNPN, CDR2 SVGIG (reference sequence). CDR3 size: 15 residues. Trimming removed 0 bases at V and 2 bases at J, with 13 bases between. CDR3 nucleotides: TGTGCCTGGAGTGTGAATGGGCAGGACAACTATGGCTACACCTTC. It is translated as CAWSVNGQDNYGYTF.

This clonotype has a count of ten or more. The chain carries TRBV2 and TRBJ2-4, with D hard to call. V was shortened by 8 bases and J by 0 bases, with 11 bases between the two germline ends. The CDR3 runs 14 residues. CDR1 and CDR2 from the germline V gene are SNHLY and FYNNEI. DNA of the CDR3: TGTGCCAGCCTGGGCGAACTAGCCAAAAACATTCAGTACTTC. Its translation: CASLGELAKNIQYF.

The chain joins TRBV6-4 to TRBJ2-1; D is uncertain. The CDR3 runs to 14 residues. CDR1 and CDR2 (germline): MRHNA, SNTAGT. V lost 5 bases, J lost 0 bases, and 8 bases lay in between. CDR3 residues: CASSKRSSYNEQFF. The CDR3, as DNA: TGTGCCAGCAGTAAAAGAAGCTCCTACAATGAGCAGTTCTTC.

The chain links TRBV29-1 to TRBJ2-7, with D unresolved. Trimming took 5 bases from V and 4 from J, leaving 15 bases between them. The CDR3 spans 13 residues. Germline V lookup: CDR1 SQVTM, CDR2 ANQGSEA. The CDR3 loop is CSVLAGIKYEQYF. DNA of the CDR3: TGCAGCGTTCTCGCAGGAATCAAGTACGAGCAGTACTTC.

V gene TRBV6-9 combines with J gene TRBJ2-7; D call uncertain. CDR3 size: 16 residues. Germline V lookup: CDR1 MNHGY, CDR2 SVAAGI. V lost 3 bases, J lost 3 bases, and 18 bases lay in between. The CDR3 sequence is CASSYPYPGFNYEQYF. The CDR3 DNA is TGTGCCAGCAGTTACCCTTATCCTGGGTTTAACTACGAGCAGTACTTC.

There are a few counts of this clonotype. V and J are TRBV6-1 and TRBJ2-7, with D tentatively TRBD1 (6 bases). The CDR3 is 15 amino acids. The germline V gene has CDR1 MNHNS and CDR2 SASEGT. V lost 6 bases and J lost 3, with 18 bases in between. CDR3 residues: CASSPSGVSGYEQYF. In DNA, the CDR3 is TGTGCCAGCAGCCCGTCAGGGGTTTCGGGCTACGAGCAGTACTTC.

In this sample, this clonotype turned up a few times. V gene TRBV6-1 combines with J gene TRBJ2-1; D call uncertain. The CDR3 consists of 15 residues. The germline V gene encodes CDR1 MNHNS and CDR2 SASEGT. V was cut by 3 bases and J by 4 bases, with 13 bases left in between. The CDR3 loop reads CASSDGLPRYNEQFF. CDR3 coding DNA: TGTGCCAGCAGTGACGGGCTCCCGCGATACAATGAGCAGTTCTTC.

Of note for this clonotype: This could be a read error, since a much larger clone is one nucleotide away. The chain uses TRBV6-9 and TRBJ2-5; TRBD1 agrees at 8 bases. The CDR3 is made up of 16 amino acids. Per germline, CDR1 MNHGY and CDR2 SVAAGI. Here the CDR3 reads CTSSFVRTGTQETQYF. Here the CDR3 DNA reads TGTACCAGCAGTTTCGTCAGGACAGGGACTCAAGAGACCCAGTACTTC.

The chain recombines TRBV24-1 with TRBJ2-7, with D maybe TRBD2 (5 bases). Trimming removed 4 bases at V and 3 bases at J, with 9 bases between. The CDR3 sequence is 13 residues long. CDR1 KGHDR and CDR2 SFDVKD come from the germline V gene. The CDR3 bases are TGTGCCACCAGTGACGGCAGCGGCTACGAGCAGTACTTC. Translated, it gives CATSDGSGYEQYF.